This TCR beta chain was observed in a study of T cell responses to AZD1222 COVID-19 vaccine. Whole-study results and caveats: Clonal diversity was possibly underestimated; the donors were predominantly white British and more often female.

After removal of 2 bases from V and 3 bases from J, the junction contained 5 bases not matched to a gene. This CDR3 spans 16 amino acids. Germline assignment: CDR1 MNHEY and CDR2 SVGAGI. Sequencing used immunoSEQ multiplex PCR; TCRdb keeps in-frame clones, though not all of them. The sample lists roughly 130,000 clones; around 90% were seen once. The sample holds one count of this clone. Its target is not known. V gene TRBV6-5 combines with J gene TRBJ1-5, with TRBD1 matching over 9 bases. Source: peripheral blood, taken on day 0 of MenACWY control vaccination. The origin of this receptor is an adult in good health. In DNA, the CDR3 is TGTGCCAGCAGTTACGTGACAGGGGGTTTCAATCAGCCCCAGCATTTT. This codes for CASSYVTGGFNQPQHF.